Listed below are T cell receptor beta chains from one sample, sequenced in a study of blood T cell repertoires in COVID-19. Method: immunoSEQ multiplex PCR; TCRdb's copy keeps in-frame clones and lacks some. The data show fewer than 350,000 clones, with 75% to 90% seen just once and 9.5% held by the top ten. What was sequenced was PBMCs or T cells enriched from blood (not recorded which). These TCRs come from a woman aged 35 to 49 who had recovered from COVID-19. Both conserved end residues are part of each CDR3. The D gene is left open where the match is weak.

v_gene: TRBV7-2; d_gene: -; j_gene: TRBJ2-5; CDR3nt: TGTGCCAGCAGCTTAGGGTCTGGGTTCGACAGACAAGAGACCCAGTACTTC; CDR3aa: CASSLGSGFDRQETQYF
v_gene: TRBV19; d_gene: -; j_gene: TRBJ1-2; CDR3nt: TGTGCCAGTAGCCGGACAGACAACTATGGCTACACCTTC; CDR3aa: CASSRTDNYGYTF
v_gene: TRBV4-1; d_gene: -; j_gene: TRBJ2-2; CDR3nt: TGCGCCAGCAGCTTTAGAATTGGCGGGGCGGGGGAGCTGTTTTTT; CDR3aa: CASSFRIGGAGELFF
v_gene: TRBV6-5; d_gene: TRBD1; j_gene: TRBJ1-2; CDR3nt: TGTGCCAGCAGTTACTACGACAGGGGCGGGGATGGCTACACCTTC; CDR3aa: CASSYYDRGGDGYTF
v_gene: TRBV9; d_gene: TRBD2; j_gene: TRBJ2-7; CDR3nt: TGTGCCAGCAGCGTAGCGACTAGCGGGGCCTACGAGCAGTACTTC; CDR3aa: CASSVATSGAYEQYF
v_gene: TRBV21-1; d_gene: -; j_gene: TRBJ1-1; CDR3nt: TGTGCCAGCAGCAAAGGGGGGCGAGGGACAGGGATGAACACTGAAGCTTTCTTT; CDR3aa: CASSKGGRGTGMNTEAFF
v_gene: TRBV27; d_gene: TRBD2; j_gene: TRBJ2-7; CDR3nt: TGTGCCAGCAGTTCACTAGCGGGGGGGCTCTACGAGCAGTACTTC; CDR3aa: CASSSLAGGLYEQYF
v_gene: TRBV30; d_gene: -; j_gene: TRBJ1-5; CDR3nt: TGTGCCTGGAGTTCGGGGGGGGTGTATCAGCCCCAGCATTTT; CDR3aa: CAWSSGGVYQPQHF
v_gene: TRBV5-1; d_gene: -; j_gene: TRBJ1-4; CDR3nt: TGCGCCAGCAGCGGCAACAGCGGTCTAAATGAAAAACTGTTTTTT; CDR3aa: CASSGNSGLNEKLFF
v_gene: TRBV24-1; d_gene: -; j_gene: TRBJ2-2; CDR3nt: TGTGCCACGCAAACGGACAGACTCACCGGGGAGCTGTTTTTT; CDR3aa: CATQTDRLTGELFF
v_gene: TRBV20-1; d_gene: TRBD1; j_gene: TRBJ2-7; CDR3nt: TGCAGTGCTAGTCTGGAAGGACAGGGACCCCCCCACGAGCAGTACTTC; CDR3aa: CSASLEGQGPPHEQYF
v_gene: TRBV29-1; d_gene: TRBD1; j_gene: TRBJ2-7; CDR3nt: TGCAGCGCCGGACAGGGCCAGAATGAGCAGTACTTC; CDR3aa: CSAGQGQNEQYF